These 15 T cell receptor beta chains originate from one sample sequenced in a study of OX40 agonist ivuxolimab in advanced cancers. TCRdb keeps only in-frame clones here, not all; method: immunoSEQ multiplex PCR. The sample lists tens of thousands of clones; roughly 92% were seen once. The sequences come from CD4+ or CD8+ T cells sorted from blood, collected in a trial of the OX40 agonist ivuxolimab. The receptor set was obtained from an adult with an advanced solid tumor such as melanoma, head and neck, liver or kidney cancer.

The chain combines TRBV6-5 with TRBJ2-7, with TRBD1 identical over 10 bases. Germline CDR1 and CDR2: MNHEY and SVGAGI. Losses at the gene ends were 4 bases for V and 3 bases for J; bases not matched to a gene: 6. The length of the CDR3 is 15 residues. In nucleotides, the CDR3 is TGTGCCAGCAGTTCAGAGTGGACAGGGGGCTACGAGCAGTACTTC. As protein: CASSSEWTGGYEQYF.

The chain carries TRBV7-3 and TRBJ2-3; D is undetermined. The V gene lost 3 bases and the J gene lost 4 bases, with 5 bases spanning the gap. This CDR3 has 12 residues. The germline V gene has CDR1 SGHTA and CDR2 FQGTGA. In DNA, the CDR3 is TGTGCCAGCAGCTTTGAGGCAGATACGCAGTATTTT. It is translated as CASSFEADTQYF.

V is TRBV15 and J is TRBJ1-4, with D hard to call. CDR1 is LNHNV, CDR2 YYDKDF, per germline (reference sequence). This CDR3 has 15 residues. V was shortened by 0 bases and J by 7 bases, with 12 bases between the two germline ends. The CDR3 coding sequence is TGTGCCACCAGCAGAGAACGGGAACGGGGTGAAAAACTGTTTTTT. This codes for CATSRERERGEKLFF.

The chain uses TRBV29-1 and TRBJ2-7; D may be TRBD1 (6 bases). This CDR3 has 14 residues. CDR1 and CDR2 from the germline V gene are SQVTM and ANQGSEA. Trimming removed 7 bases from V and 0 bases from J, with 16 bases in between. Written as DNA, the CDR3 is TGCAGCGCCCGGGGACACGTTGGCTCCTACGAGCAGTACTTC. Its translation: CSARGHVGSYEQYF.

V is TRBV4-1 and J is TRBJ1-1; the D is unclear. The germline CDR1 and CDR2 sequences are MGHRA and YSYEKL. The length of the CDR3 is 16 residues. V was clipped by 0 bases and J by 0 bases, with 11 bases between them. This CDR3 is CASSQDFDFMNTEAFF. CDR3 DNA sequence: TGCGCCAGCAGCCAAGACTTCGACTTCATGAACACTGAAGCTTTCTTT.

The chain recombines TRBV4-1 with TRBJ1-1, with D perhaps TRBD1 (6 bases). The germline V gene encodes CDR1 MGHRA and CDR2 YSYEKL. The CDR3 consists of 17 residues. Trimming pared 4 bases from V and 3 bases from J, leaving 21 bases between. This chain's CDR3 is CASSLRDTPRRDTEAFF. The CDR3 DNA follows: TGCGCCAGCAGCCTCCGGGACACCCCTCGAAGAGACACTGAAGCTTTCTTT.

This chain uses TRBV6-5 with TRBJ2-1; D possibly corresponds to TRBD1 (5 bases). Germline values: CDR1 MNHEY, CDR2 SVGAGI. This CDR3 region has 15 residues. V was cut by 0 bases and J by 8 bases, with 14 bases left in between. The CDR3, as DNA: TGTGCCAGCAGTTACTCGGGGCCCCGTAGGGATGAGCAGTTCTTC. Residues: CASSYSGPRRDEQFF.

The CDR3 DNA is TGCGCCAGCAGCCTCATAGGGACAGGGTATAATGAGCAGTTCTTC. Translating gives CASSLIGTGYNEQFF. The V and J genes are TRBV5-1 and TRBJ2-1, with 9 bases matching TRBD1. V lost 4 bases to trimming and J lost 7 bases; unmatched junction nucleotides: 9. The CDR3 contains 15 residues. CDR1 and CDR2 from the germline V gene are SGHRS and YFSETQ.

The chain uses TRBV28 and TRBJ2-3; D may match TRBD1 or TRBD2 (6 bases each). V shed 8 bases and J shed 3 bases, with 15 bases lying between them. Per germline, CDR1 MDHEN and CDR2 SYDVKM. CDR3 size: 14 residues. This CDR3 is CASGRGPTTDTQYF. The CDR3 bases are TGTGCCAGCGGACGGGGGCCTACAACAGATACGCAGTATTTT.

The J gene is TRBJ1-2, the V gene TRBV19, with a tentative D call TRBD1 (6 bases). V was trimmed by 7 bases and J by 4 bases, leaving 19 bases between them. Germline CDR1 reads LNHDA; CDR2 reads SQIVND (reference sequence). This CDR3 comprises 15 residues. CDR3: CASTRGAGSRYGYTF. In DNA, the CDR3 is TGTGCCAGTACAAGGGGGGCAGGGTCCCGCTATGGCTACACCTTC.

The chain has TRBV6-5 and TRBJ2-3; D gene uncertain. The ends were cut back, 0 bases at V and 0 bases at J, with 10 bases in the middle. This CDR3 comprises 16 residues. Germline assignment: CDR1 MNHEY and CDR2 SVGAGI. In DNA form, the CDR3 reads TGTGCCAGCAGTTACTCGAGATTTGGTAGCACAGATACGCAGTATTTT. Translation: CASSYSRFGSTDTQYF.

In DNA form, the CDR3 reads TGTGCCAGTAGTATGACTAGCGGGGGCACAGATACGCAGTATTTT. Residues: CASSMTSGGTDTQYF. The J gene is TRBJ2-3, the V gene TRBV19, with TRBD2 identical over 11 bases. This CDR3 spans 15 amino acids. Germline lookup yields CDR1 LNHDA and CDR2 SQIVND (reference sequence). The ends lost 3 bases at V and 1 base at J; junction bases unmatched: 0.

The rearrangement joins TRBV28 to TRBJ1-3; D is undetermined. CDR3 length: 13 amino acids. Germline V gene data show CDR1 as MDHEN and CDR2 as SYDVKM. The V and J ends lost 3 bases and 0 bases respectively, with 3 bases between them. The CDR3: CASSFLSGNTIYF. The DNA for the CDR3 is TGTGCCAGCAGTTTCCTCTCTGGAAACACCATATATTTT.

A single count supports this clone. This sequence joins TRBV19 and TRBJ1-1; D remains ambiguous. Looked up from germline, CDR1 is LNHDA and CDR2 is SQIVND (reference sequence). Trimming cost V 5 bases and J 0 bases, with 4 bases left between them. The CDR3 totals 12 residues. DNA of the CDR3: TGTGCCAGTAGTTCTATGAACACTGAAGCTTTCTTT. This codes for CASSSMNTEAFF.

This clone has a single count. The chain employs TRBV4-1 and TRBJ2-5, with 7 bases that match TRBD2. This CDR3 has 16 amino acids. The junction had 10 bases not matched to a gene; V was cut back by 4 bases and J by 2 bases. CDR1 and CDR2 (germline): MGHRA, YSYEKL. CDR3 sequence reads: CASSLTSGVPQETQYF. Here the CDR3 DNA reads TGCGCCAGCAGCCTCACGAGCGGGGTTCCTCAAGAGACCCAGTACTTC.